This entry lists 16 T cell receptor beta chains sequenced from one sample in a study of shared clonotypes between healthy human individuals. Here immunoSEQ multiplex PCR was the method, and the copy in TCRdb shows in-frame clones only, minus some. The data contain around 990,000 clones, approximately 75% of them singletons. The sample consisted of memory CD4+ T cells from PBMCs. As to subset: CD45RA-negative fraction. The receptors stem from a man between 18 and 29 years old in good health. Some clones in this sample may be carry-over from other donors' samples.

The chain links TRBV7-2 to TRBJ1-2, with D unclear. There are 11 residues in the CDR3. Germline CDR1 is SGHTA and CDR2 is FQGNSA. V lost 2 bases and J 6 bases, leaving 4 bases between the germline ends. The CDR3 DNA sequence: TGTGCCAGCAGCTTATGGGATGGCTACACCTTC. Amino acids: CASSLWDGYTF.

CDR3 bases: TGCGCCAGTGGTTCGGAGGGGGGAACGGCTTTCTTT. Amino acid sequence: CASGSEGGTAFF. The V and J genes are TRBV5-1 and TRBJ1-1; tentative D call: TRBD1 (6 bases). Germline V gives CDR1 SGHRS, CDR2 YFSETQ. V gave up 8 bases and J gave up 11 bases, with 19 bases separating them. This CDR3 region has 12 residues.

This clone was recorded a few times. The chain joins TRBV6-1 to TRBJ2-7, with D perhaps being TRBD1 or TRBD2 (6 bases each). Trimming removed 8 bases from V and 0 bases from J, with 17 bases in between. In germline, CDR1 is MNHNS, CDR2 SASEGT. The CDR3 sequence is 15 residues long. The CDR3 DNA sequence: TGTGCCAGCTTGATGGGGGCCGGGAGCTCCTACGAGCAGTACTTC. Translated: CASLMGAGSSYEQYF.

The rearrangement joins TRBV15 to TRBJ2-1; 7 positions match TRBD2. J gave up 6 bases and V 6 bases, and 14 bases lay outside the gene matches. Per germline, CDR1 LNHNV and CDR2 YYDKDF (reference sequence). The CDR3 sequence is 16 residues long. The CDR3 here is CATRYGDYKSGNEQFF. The DNA for the CDR3 is TGTGCCACCAGGTACGGGGACTACAAATCCGGCAATGAGCAGTTCTTC.

The chain uses TRBV27 and TRBJ1-4; 8 bases map to TRBD1. The germline CDR1 and CDR2 sequences are MNHEY and SMNVEV (reference sequence). The V and J ends lost 5 bases and 10 bases, in that order; junction bases with no gene match: 15. This CDR3 has 16 residues. This CDR3 is CASSTPSREQGVKLFF. The CDR3 nucleotides are TGTGCCAGCAGTACACCGTCCCGGGAACAGGGGGTAAAACTGTTTTTT.

The chain recombines TRBV5-1 with TRBJ2-3, with TRBD2 identical over 11 bases. With 0 bases clipped from V and 0 bases from J, the junction kept 3 bases outside the gene matches. There are 17 residues in the CDR3. From germline, CDR1 is SGHRS and CDR2 YFSETQ. The CDR3 reads CASSLELAGASTDTQYF. The CDR3 DNA reads TGCGCCAGCAGCTTGGAACTAGCGGGAGCTAGCACAGATACGCAGTATTTT.

V gene TRBV5-8 combines with J gene TRBJ1-2; tentatively, D is TRBD1 (6 bases). This CDR3 is 14 amino acids long. Trimming stripped 3 bases from V and 8 bases from J, with 17 bases between. CDR1 and CDR2 from the germline V gene are SGHTS and YDEGEE. The CDR3 sequence: CASSWGSGARGYTF. The CDR3 DNA follows: TGTGCCAGCAGCTGGGGTTCGGGGGCGAGGGGCTACACCTTC.

This chain links TRBV7-9 with TRBJ1-2; D not certain. Trimming cost V 5 bases and J 1 base, with 5 bases left between them. The CDR3 covers 12 residues. Germline-derived CDR1 and CDR2 are SEHNR and FQNEAQ (reference sequence). The CDR3 protein is CASSPLNYGYTF. Written as DNA, the CDR3 is TGTGCCAGCAGCCCTCTTAACTATGGCTACACCTTC.

The V call is TRBV11-1, the J call TRBJ1-3, with D possibly being TRBD1 (5 bases). Germline-derived CDR1 and CDR2 are SGHAT and FQDESV (reference sequence). This CDR3 is 17 amino acids long. Trimming took 0 bases from V and 2 from J, leaving 14 bases between them. The CDR3 protein is CASSLAGFGGPGNTIYF. The CDR3 DNA reads TGTGCCAGCAGCTTAGCGGGCTTCGGGGGACCTGGAAACACCATATATTTT.

The chain has TRBV23-1 and TRBJ2-7; 9 bases line up with TRBD1. TRBV23-1 is treated as an ORF (open reading frame) with a function not yet certain. This CDR3 is built from 14 residues. The ends lost 6 bases at V and 5 bases at J; junction bases unmatched: 8. DNA of the CDR3: TGCGCCAGCAGGCCCGGGACAGGGTACAACGAGCAGTACTTC. Translating gives CASRPGTGYNEQYF.

The chain links TRBV14 to TRBJ2-5; D gene ambiguous. The germline V gene encodes CDR1 SGHDN and CDR2 FVKESK. Trimming stripped 0 bases from V and 7 bases from J, with 21 bases between. The CDR3 consists of 17 residues. The chain's CDR3 is CASSQDMATFFGGTQYF. The CDR3 region has the DNA TGTGCCAGCAGCCAAGACATGGCCACATTCTTCGGCGGGACCCAGTACTTC.

This clone has a handful of counts. The chain carries TRBV29-1 and TRBJ2-1; D may correspond to TRBD1 or TRBD2 (5 bases each). The V and J ends lost 3 bases and 2 bases respectively, with 8 bases between them. This CDR3 spans 13 amino acids. The germline gives CDR1 SQVTM, CDR2 ANQGSEA. CDR3 in DNA: TGCAGCGTTGAGAGGGGAACCTACAATGAGCAGTTCTTC. Its protein product is CSVERGTYNEQFF.

This sequence joins TRBV18 and TRBJ2-2; 8 bases match TRBD1. J lost 6 bases, V lost 2 bases, and 8 bases had no gene match. CDR1 is KGHSH and CDR2 is LQKENI in the germline V gene. The CDR3 is 16 amino acids. The CDR3 loop reads CASSPGPGQVAGELFF. CDR3 sequence (DNA): TGTGCCAGCTCACCAGGACCGGGACAGGTGGCCGGGGAGCTGTTTTTT.

The chain recombines TRBV7-9 with TRBJ1-1; the D is unclear. Deletions cut 4 bases from V and 0 bases from J, with 9 bases between. Looked up from germline, CDR1 is SEHNR and CDR2 is FQNEAQ (reference sequence). The CDR3 covers 14 residues. CDR3 residues: CASSSRALNTEAFF. CDR3 coding DNA: TGTGCCAGCAGCTCCCGGGCACTGAACACTGAAGCTTTCTTT. Together with reference TRBV7-9 and TRBJ1-1, the CDR3 gives the full variable domain: DTGVSQNPRHKITKRGQNVTFRCDPISEHNRLYWYRQTLGQGPEFLTYFQNEAQLEKSRLLSDRFSAERPKGSFSTLEIQRTEQGDSAMYLCASSSRALNTEAFFGQGTRLTVV.

This chain joins TRBV19 and TRBJ1-1; TRBD1 matches 10 bases. The J segment lost 5 bases and the V segment lost 3 bases, leaving 12 bases of the junction unmatched. Germline loops: CDR1 LNHDA, CDR2 SQIVND (reference sequence). This CDR3 is 17 amino acids long. The DNA for the CDR3 is TGTGCCAGTAGTATGAGGACAGGGGGGCGAGGTGGTACTGAAGCTTTCTTT. Translating it yields CASSMRTGGRGGTEAFF.

This rearrangement joins TRBV4-1 to TRBJ2-3, with D uncertain. V lost 0 bases and J 1 base, leaving 5 bases between the germline ends. Germline V gene sequence: CDR1 MGHRA, CDR2 YSYEKL. This CDR3 has 14 amino acids. CDR3 in amino acids: CASSQDDRTDTQYF. For the CDR3, the DNA is TGCGCCAGCAGCCAAGATGATCGCACAGATACGCAGTATTTT.